This T cell receptor beta chain stems from a study of human T cells and chemical hapten exposure. Whole-study context: Minor volume differences among pooled libraries chiefly drove per-sample TCR yield variation.

Documented time point: patch test 2, 6 weeks after DPC sensitization. Treatment reported: therapeutic diphenylcyclopropenone sensitization with weekly scalp DPC. This clonotype was picked up many times. The CDR3 length is 17 residues. V lost 3 bases to trimming and J lost 0 bases, with 15 bases between them. Germline V gene sequence: CDR1 LGHNA, CDR2 YSLEER. A single record per CDR3 protein comes from TCRdb applying MiXCR to the RACE reads. The sample lists about 80,000 distinct CDR3 sequences; 11% were seen once. The clonotype was recovered from a man between 18 and 29 years old with alopecia areata. Some clones in this sample may be carry-over from other donors' samples. The specimen was whole blood, collected in connection with sensitization to the hapten diphenylcyclopropenone (DPC). The rearrangement joins TRBV4-3 to TRBJ1-3; D uncertain. The CDR3 reads CASSQDRTLHSGNTIYF. For the CDR3, the DNA is TGCGCCAGCAGCCAGGACCGGACGTTACACTCTGGAAACACCATATATTTT.